This TCR beta chain was profiled in a study of cytomegalovirus exposure and HLA in healthy donors. It was with 60 Vbeta and 13 Jbeta primers that the PCR ran. This table comes from immunoSEQ multiplex PCR, and its TCRdb copy is limited to in-frame clones, with some not included. The data show 60,000 to 95,000 clones, around 84% seen once. Study-level results: As confirmed in vitro, a few CMV-associated chains were specific for CMV antigens.

The CDR3 totals 15 residues. Per germline, CDR1 SNHLY and CDR2 FYNNEI. The V segment lost 3 bases and the J segment 7 bases; nucleotides outside the gene matches: 8. About this clone: As yet, its antigen is unknown.

The sample was PBMCs. This TCR derives from a woman in her 40s in good health and CMV-seropositive. The gene calls are TRBV2 and TRBJ2-1; 8 bases are a match to TRBD2. Here the CDR3 reads CASSEGAGGRNEQFF. CDR3 coding DNA: TGTGCCAGCAGTGAGGGGGCGGGGGGAAGGAATGAGCAGTTCTTC. Drawing the rest from reference TRBV2 and TRBJ2-1, the complete variable domain is EPEVTQTPSHQVTQMGQEVILRCVPISNHLYFYWYRQILGQKVEFLVSFYNNEISEKSEIFDDQFSVERPDGSNFTLKIRSTKLEDSAMYFCASSEGAGGRNEQFFGPGTRLTVL.